Listed below are T cell receptor beta chains from one sample, sequenced in a study of blood T cell repertoires in COVID-19. The protocol was immunoSEQ multiplex PCR, while the TCRdb copy is restricted to in-frame clones and leaves out a portion. The sample contains about 73,000 clones, 90% of which appear only once. The sample comprised peripheral blood. The receptors come from a woman younger than 30 with acute or convalescent COVID-19. Both conserved end residues are part of each CDR3. D genes are given only for firm matches. The size field is filled for only some rows; it gives once, few, many or a size class.

V	size	D	J	DNA	CDR3
TRBV2	-	TRBD1	TRBJ1-2	TGTGCCAGCAGCGCCGGGACAGCTAACTATGGCTACACCTTC	CASSAGTANYGYTF
TRBV7-2	-	-	TRBJ1-4	TGTGCCAGCAGCTTAGAAAGTCCGAGGGAAAAACTGTTTTTT	CASSLESPREKLFF
TRBV18	-	-	TRBJ2-6	TGTGCCAGCTCACCCCTTGGGGGGGCGCATGGGGCCAACGTCCTGACTTTC	CASSPLGGAHGANVLTF
TRBV4-3	-	TRBD1	TRBJ1-1	TGCGCCAGCGCTCCAGGGGGCTTGCCGAACACTGAAGCTTTCTTT	CASAPGGLPNTEAFF
TRBV4-2	-	-	TRBJ1-2	TGTGCCAGCAGCCAAACCGAGACAGAAGCTAACTATGGCTACACCTTC	CASSQTETEANYGYTF
TRBV19	-	TRBD1	TRBJ1-2	TGTGCCAGTAGAGCCTCCCGGACAGGGAACTATGGCTACACCTTC	CASRASRTGNYGYTF
TRBV28	-	-	TRBJ1-4	TGTGCCAGCAGTTTATATGGGGGAGGGGGAGAAAAACTGTTTTTT	CASSLYGGGGEKLFF
TRBV20-1	-	-	TRBJ2-7	TGCAGTGCTAGGGACAAGTACGAGCAGTACTTC	CSARDKYEQYF
TRBV15	-	TRBD2	TRBJ2-1	TGTGCCACCAGCAGAGAAGTAGCGGGAAGGGGTTACAATGAGCAGTTCTTC	CATSREVAGRGYNEQFF
TRBV18	-	-	TRBJ1-4	TGTGCCAGCTCACCAGGGCCTAATGAAAAACTGTTTTTT	CASSPGPNEKLFF
TRBV9	-	TRBD1	TRBJ2-3	TGTGCCAGCAGCGCCCAACAGGGGAGCACAGATACGCAGTATTTT	CASSAQQGSTDTQYF
TRBV2	-	TRBD1	TRBJ1-5	TGTGCCAGCAGAGTCGGACAGGGTAGCAATCAGCCCCAGCATTTT	CASRVGQGSNQPQHF
TRBV6-5	-	TRBD2	TRBJ2-5	TGTGCCAGCAGTTACGGGACTAGCGGGCAGGAGACCCAGTACTTC	CASSYGTSGQETQYF
TRBV5-5	-	-	TRBJ2-1	TGTGCCAGCAGCCCTGCGGCCGTAGGTGGGGAGCAGTTCTTC	CASSPAAVGGEQFF
TRBV7-4	-	-	TRBJ1-1	TGTGCCAGCAGCACGACCTCAAGGGGGATTAGCACTGAAGCTTTCTTT	CASSTTSRGISTEAFF
TRBV7-8	-	-	TRBJ1-5	TGTGCCAGCAGCTTAGGGGGACAACAGCCCCAGCATTTT	CASSLGGQQPQHF
TRBV27	-	TRBD2	TRBJ2-7	TGTGCCAGCAGTCGGGCGGGAGTGGTCTCCGAGCAGTACTTC	CASSRAGVVSEQYF
TRBV2	-	TRBD2	TRBJ2-7	TGTGCCAGCAGTGAAAGGAGCGGGAGATACGAGCAGTACTTC	CASSERSGRYEQYF
TRBV6-6	-	TRBD1	TRBJ1-3	TGTGCCAGCAGTCCAGGACAGGTCTGGTCCTCTGGAAACACCATATATTTT	CASSPGQVWSSGNTIYF
TRBV7-2	-	-	TRBJ1-1	TGTGCCAGCAGCTTAGGTCGGGGGGCGCGTCAGGCTTTCTTT	CASSLGRGARQAFF
TRBV19	once	TRBD1	TRBJ2-7	TGTGCCTCGCCCGGGACAGGGGCAACCTACGAGCAGTACTTC	CASPGTGATYEQYF
TRBV11-2	-	-	TRBJ2-5	TGTGCCAGCAGCTTACCACGGTCTCAAGAGACCCAGTACTTC	CASSLPRSQETQYF
TRBV3-1/TRBV3-2	-	TRBD2	TRBJ2-3	TGTGCCAGCAGCCACAGCGGGAGGGGCACAGATACGCAGTATTTT	CASSHSGRGTDTQYF
TRBV19	few	TRBD1	TRBJ1-4	TGTGCCAGGGAGGACAGGGTAGGAGAAAAACTGTTTTTT	CAREDRVGEKLFF
TRBV18	-	TRBD2	TRBJ2-1	TGTGCCAGCTCGAGAGCGGGGGGCCTCAATGAGCAGTTCTTC	CASSRAGGLNEQFF
TRBV7-8	-	TRBD2	TRBJ2-2	TGTGCCAGCAGCTTAGCCAGACTAGCGGGGGGGCCTAACACCGGGGAGCTGTTTTTT	CASSLARLAGGPNTGELFF
TRBV29-1	-	-	TRBJ1-1	TGCAGCGCCAACAACAGGAAAAACACTGAAGCTTTCTTT	CSANNRKNTEAFF
TRBV27	-	TRBD2	TRBJ2-1	TGTGCCAGCAGTACGATAGCGGGACCAATAAACAATGAGCAGTTCTTC	CASSTIAGPINNEQFF
TRBV4-3	-	-	TRBJ1-1	TGCGCCAGCAGCCAAGCGCGTACCGGGATTATGAACACTGAAGCTTTCTTT	CASSQARTGIMNTEAFF
TRBV4-1	-	TRBD1	TRBJ1-2	TGCGCCAGCAGCCAAGATCTGACAGGGAGGATCTATGGCTACACCTTC	CASSQDLTGRIYGYTF
TRBV30	-	TRBD2	TRBJ2-3	TGTGCCTGCGCCGTAGCGGGGGTGAACACAGATACGCAGTATTTT	CACAVAGVNTDTQYF
TRBV30	few	TRBD2	TRBJ2-3	TGTGCCTGGAGTAGGCGGGAGAGGGATACGCAGTATTTT	CAWSRRERDTQYF
TRBV5-5	few	TRBD2	TRBJ2-1	TGTGCCAGCAGCCGGTTGACGGGACTAGCGGGAGAACATGAGCAGTTCTTC	CASSRLTGLAGEHEQFF
TRBV6-1	-	-	TRBJ1-4	TGTGCCAGCAGTGATCGGACAGAAGAAAAACTGTTTTTT	CASSDRTEEKLFF
TRBV4-2	-	-	TRBJ2-1	TGTGCCAGCAGCCAAGTGAGGGGGGGCGGAGTGGCTGAGCAGTTCTTC	CASSQVRGGGVAEQFF
TRBV30	few	-	TRBJ1-1	TGTGCCTGGATACTCATGAACACTGAAGCTTTCTTT	CAWILMNTEAFF
TRBV7-9	-	TRBD2	TRBJ2-3	TGTGCCAGCAGCTACGGGACTAGCGGGATGGCAGATACGCAGTATTTT	CASSYGTSGMADTQYF
TRBV21-1	once	-	TRBJ1-3	TGTGCCAGCCGCGGACAGTTTCCTGGAAACACCATATATTTT	CASRGQFPGNTIYF
TRBV12-3/TRBV12-4	-	-	TRBJ1-5	TGTGCCAGCAGTTTGGGGAGGGATCAGCCCCAGCATTTT	CASSLGRDQPQHF
TRBV2	-	-	TRBJ2-7	TGTGCCAGCAGACAGGGAGACTCCTACGAGCAGTACTTC	CASRQGDSYEQYF
TRBV29-1	-	-	TRBJ1-4	TGCAGCGTGTCCGGGGACACTGAAAAACTGTTTTTT	CSVSGDTEKLFF
TRBV18	-	TRBD1	TRBJ2-7	TGTGCCAGCTCACCGACAGGGTACTACGAGCAGTACTTC	CASSPTGYYEQYF
TRBV12-2	-	-	TRBJ1-4	TGTGCAAGTCGCTTAGGGGACACCCTCGGGGCTAATAATGAAAAACTGTTTTTT	CASRLGDTLGANNEKLFF
TRBV9	-	-	TRBJ1-1	TGTGCCAGCAGCTCGCAGATGAACACTGAAGCTTTCTTT	CASSSQMNTEAFF
TRBV5-1	-	-	TRBJ2-1	TGCGCCAGCAGCCTAGGGACATTTGACAATGAGCAGTTCTTC	CASSLGTFDNEQFF
TRBV4-2	-	TRBD1	TRBJ2-5	TGTGCCAGCAGCCATACAGGGACAGGAGGAGAGACCCAGTACTTC	CASSHTGTGGETQYF
TRBV2	-	-	TRBJ2-5	TGTGCCAGCAGTAAAACCCAGACCGGGGCCCAGTACTTC	CASSKTQTGAQYF
TRBV27	-	TRBD1	TRBJ2-1	TGTGCCAGCAGCCGGGTAGGGACAGTAAATTCCAATGAGCAGTTCTTC	CASSRVGTVNSNEQFF